This TCR beta chain was captured by sequencing in a study of blood T cell repertoires in COVID-19. Overall study context: The study drew acute and convalescent COVID-19 samples from the United States, Italy and Spain.

The CDR3 consists of 13 residues. Germline V gives CDR1 LGHNA, CDR2 YNFKEQ. Deletions cut 0 bases from V and 4 bases from J, with 5 bases between. Sequencing was performed with immunoSEQ multiplex PCR; in TCRdb, only in-frame clones are kept and a portion is missing. The repertoire consists of roughly 40,000 clones, with approximately 83% occurring once and the leading ten covering 4.5% to 6.5%. Sequenced sample: peripheral blood. The TCR comes from a man aged 40-55 years with active COVID-19. The rearrangement uses TRBV4-2 and TRBJ2-3; no firm D call. CDR3 region: CASSQESADTQYF. CDR3 sequence (DNA): TGTGCCAGCAGCCAAGAGTCAGCAGATACGCAGTATTTT.